Listed below are T cell receptor beta chains from one sample, sequenced in a study of control samples from healthy donors and cancer patients. Some clones are missing from TCRdb's copy, which holds only in-frame ones; the method was immunoSEQ multiplex PCR. The table lists about 58,000 clones, around 95% of them singletons. What was sequenced was blood. These receptors came from a man between 25 and 39 years old in good health. CDR3s include the opening cysteine and the closing phenylalanine or tryptophan. D genes are given only for firm matches. Rows may omit the clone size; those that give it use once, few, many or a size class.

size: -
J: TRBJ1-1
D: -
V: TRBV5-5
DNA: TGTGCCAGCAGCTTGGTCGGTAGCGGAGCTTTCTTT
CDR3: CASSLVGSGAFF

size: -
J: TRBJ1-3
D: TRBD1
V: TRBV5-5
DNA: TGTGCCAGCAGCAGGGCAGGGGGCGCAAACACCATATATTTT
CDR3: CASSRAGGANTIYF

size: -
J: TRBJ2-7
D: TRBD1
V: TRBV9
DNA: TGTGCCAGCAGCGTAGCCGACAGGGGTTACGAGCAGTACTTC
CDR3: CASSVADRGYEQYF

size: -
J: TRBJ2-7
D: TRBD2
V: TRBV28
DNA: TGTGCCAGCTGTTTAGGGACTAGCGGGAGATGCTACGAGCAGTACTTC
CDR3: CASCLGTSGRCYEQYF

size: once
J: TRBJ1-2
D: -
V: TRBV28
DNA: TGTGCCAGCAGCCCAGTGGACGGAAACTATGGCTACACCTTC
CDR3: CASSPVDGNYGYTF

size: -
J: TRBJ1-2
D: -
V: TRBV7-9
DNA: TGTGCCAGCAGCTTATTAGGGGCGCAAGACTATGGCTACACCTTC
CDR3: CASSLLGAQDYGYTF

size: -
J: TRBJ1-1
D: TRBD1
V: TRBV19
DNA: TGTGCCATCGCCGGGACAGGGTTGGAGGAAGCTTTCTTT
CDR3: CAIAGTGLEEAFF

size: -
J: TRBJ1-1
D: -
V: TRBV10-3
DNA: TGTGCCATCACCCGGGACGGAAGTACGGCTTTCTTT
CDR3: CAITRDGSTAFF

size: -
J: TRBJ1-1
D: -
V: TRBV30
DNA: TGTGCCTGGAGCCAACATAAGAACACTGAAGCTTTCTTT
CDR3: CAWSQHKNTEAFF

size: -
J: TRBJ1-1
D: TRBD1
V: TRBV9
DNA: TGTGCCAGCAGCGATGGACAGGGCGGGTATGGGAACACTGAAGCTTTCTTT
CDR3: CASSDGQGGYGNTEAFF

size: -
J: TRBJ2-3
D: TRBD2
V: TRBV7-2
DNA: TGTGCCAGCAGCTTAGATTGGGGACTAGCGACAGATACGCAGTATTTT
CDR3: CASSLDWGLATDTQYF

size: -
J: TRBJ2-1
D: TRBD2
V: TRBV27
DNA: TGTGCCAGCAGTCGTCCGGGACTAGCGGGGGGCCTGGGTGAGCAGTTCTTC
CDR3: CASSRPGLAGGLGEQFF

size: -
J: TRBJ1-2
D: -
V: TRBV28
DNA: TGTGCCAGCAGTCCACACACCCTACGGTATGGCTACACCTTC
CDR3: CASSPHTLRYGYTF

size: -
J: TRBJ2-1
D: TRBD1
V: TRBV4-1
DNA: TGCGCCAGCAGCCAAGATCCACCGGGACAGGGTTTGGATGAGCAGTTCTTC
CDR3: CASSQDPPGQGLDEQFF

size: -
J: TRBJ1-1
D: -
V: TRBV3-1/TRBV3-2
DNA: TGTGCCAGCAGCCACCGACGGGCCCAGAATGCTTTCTTT
CDR3: CASSHRRAQNAFF

size: -
J: TRBJ1-3
D: -
V: TRBV5-4
DNA: TGTGCCAGCAGCTTAACAGCTGGAAACACCATATATTTT
CDR3: CASSLTAGNTIYF

size: -
J: TRBJ2-5
D: TRBD1
V: TRBV28
DNA: TGTGCCAGCAGTCCCTGGACAGGGGGTAGCAGAGAGACCCAGTACTTC
CDR3: CASSPWTGGSRETQYF

size: -
J: TRBJ1-3
D: -
V: TRBV4-2
DNA: TGTGCCAGCAGCCCCACACTCTCTGGAAACACCATATATTTT
CDR3: CASSPTLSGNTIYF

size: -
J: TRBJ1-1
D: -
V: TRBV25-1
DNA: TGTGCCAGCAGTGAATATGGCAGCTACACTGAAGCTTTCTTT
CDR3: CASSEYGSYTEAFF

size: -
J: TRBJ1-3
D: TRBD1
V: TRBV28
DNA: TGTGCCAGCAGAACGACAGGGGTAAACACCATATATTTT
CDR3: CASRTTGVNTIYF

size: -
J: TRBJ1-2
D: -
V: TRBV19
DNA: TGTGCCAGTAGTTGGGCAGGAACCTATGGCTACACCTTC
CDR3: CASSWAGTYGYTF

size: -
J: TRBJ1-1
D: TRBD1
V: TRBV7-9
DNA: TGTGCCAGCAGCACACAGGGGACGGAGGACACTGAAGCTTTCTTT
CDR3: CASSTQGTEDTEAFF

size: -
J: TRBJ1-6
D: -
V: TRBV10-3
DNA: TGTGCCATCAGTGGACGGGATTCACCCCTCCACTTT
CDR3: CAISGRDSPLHF

size: -
J: TRBJ2-2
D: -
V: TRBV24-1
DNA: TGTGCCACCATGGAATTCACCGGGGAGCTGTTTTTT
CDR3: CATMEFTGELFF

size: -
J: TRBJ2-7
D: -
V: TRBV7-2
DNA: TGTGCCAGCAGCACCTCGGGAGCCCCCTACGAGCAGTACTTC
CDR3: CASSTSGAPYEQYF

size: -
J: TRBJ1-1
D: -
V: TRBV7-3
DNA: TGTGCCAGCAGCTTACGTAGGGGTACTGAAGCTTTCTTT
CDR3: CASSLRRGTEAFF

size: -
J: TRBJ1-4
D: -
V: TRBV7-8
DNA: TGTGCCAGCAGCTTAGGGGTGTCTAATGAAAAACTGTTTTTT
CDR3: CASSLGVSNEKLFF

size: once
J: TRBJ1-5
D: -
V: TRBV5-1
DNA: TGCGCCAGCAGCCCGGAGGCAGCCACTAGCAATCAGCCCCAGCATTTT
CDR3: CASSPEAATSNQPQHF

size: -
J: TRBJ2-7
D: -
V: TRBV11-2
DNA: TGTGCCAGCAGCTTAGTCCCCAGGGAGCAGTACTTC
CDR3: CASSLVPREQYF

size: -
J: TRBJ2-4
D: -
V: TRBV5-6
DNA: TGTGCCAGCAGCAAGGCCCCAGGGTTCCGTCAGTACTTC
CDR3: CASSKAPGFRQYF

size: -
J: TRBJ2-2
D: -
V: TRBV7-2
DNA: TGTGCCAGCAGCCTTAACACCGGGGAGCTGTTTTTT
CDR3: CASSLNTGELFF

size: -
J: TRBJ2-3
D: -
V: TRBV28
DNA: TGTGCCAGCAGTTTACCTCTCACCGAAAACACAGATACGCAGTATTTT
CDR3: CASSLPLTENTDTQYF

size: -
J: TRBJ1-6
D: TRBD1
V: TRBV5-1
DNA: TGCGCCAGCACAGGGGGCGAGGAGGGTAGATCACCCCTCCACTTT
CDR3: CASTGGEEGRSPLHF

size: -
J: TRBJ1-2
D: -
V: TRBV28
DNA: TGTGCCAGCAGTTCCCGGACGGAAAGGGATGGCTACACCTTC
CDR3: CASSSRTERDGYTF

size: -
J: TRBJ2-2
D: -
V: TRBV12-3/TRBV12-4
DNA: TGTGCCAGCAGTTTAGTAGCCGGGGAGCTGTTTTTT
CDR3: CASSLVAGELFF

size: -
J: TRBJ2-1
D: -
V: TRBV5-1
DNA: TGCGCCAGCAGCCCTCACTTCACGAGCTCCTACAATGAGCAGTTCTTC
CDR3: CASSPHFTSSYNEQFF

size: -
J: TRBJ2-1
D: -
V: TRBV6-5
DNA: TGTGCCAGCAGGTCTTACAATGAGCAGTTCTTC
CDR3: CASRSYNEQFF

size: -
J: TRBJ1-5
D: -
V: TRBV9
DNA: TGTGCCAGCAGCGGGGGGGATCAGCCCCAGCATTTT
CDR3: CASSGGDQPQHF

size: -
J: TRBJ1-1
D: -
V: TRBV5-4
DNA: TGTGCCAGCAGCTTACTGAACACTGAAGCTTTCTTT
CDR3: CASSLLNTEAFF

size: once
J: TRBJ2-7
D: TRBD1
V: TRBV5-1
DNA: TGCGCCAGCAGCTTGGCGGACAGGGGAACCACCTACGAGCAGTACTTC
CDR3: CASSLADRGTTYEQYF

size: -
J: TRBJ1-2
D: -
V: TRBV5-1
DNA: TGCGCCAGCAGTCCTAAGGGCCCGATCCGTGGCTACACCTTC
CDR3: CASSPKGPIRGYTF

size: -
J: TRBJ2-1
D: TRBD1
V: TRBV4-3
DNA: TGCGCCAGCAGCCAAGTAACAGGGGGCAGCAACTACAATGAGCAGTTCTTC
CDR3: CASSQVTGGSNYNEQFF

size: -
J: TRBJ1-1
D: -
V: TRBV5-6
DNA: TGTGCCAGCAGCTTGTGGCCAGGGGTGAACACTGAAGCTTTCTTT
CDR3: CASSLWPGVNTEAFF

size: few
J: TRBJ2-5
D: -
V: TRBV3-1/TRBV3-2
DNA: TGTGCCAGCAGCCAACGGGGACCTTCAGAGACCCAGTACTTC
CDR3: CASSQRGPSETQYF